These T cell receptor beta chains were read from a single sample in a study of blood T cell repertoires in COVID-19. This table comes from immunoSEQ multiplex PCR, and its TCRdb copy is limited to in-frame clones, with some not included. The sample has about 91,000 clones, about 80% seen once. The specimen sequenced was peripheral blood. Receptors were obtained from a man between 65 and 80 years old with acute or convalescent COVID-19. Both conserved end residues are part of each CDR3. Only some rows state a clone size, as once, few, many or a class for expanded clones.

J gene	V gene	clone size	CDR3 protein
TRBJ1-1	TRBV5-1	-	CASSFGERTEAFF
TRBJ2-2	TRBV5-6	-	CASSPDYAGELFF
TRBJ1-2	TRBV5-1	-	CASSWDSYGYTF
TRBJ2-6	TRBV6-1	-	CASREYPGGTGLFSGANVLTF
TRBJ1-5	TRBV28	-	CASSFLPRDRVISDQPQHF
TRBJ1-6	TRBV15	-	CATSRVLDNSPLHF
TRBJ1-3	TRBV6-5	-	CATGTGGSGNTIYF
TRBJ1-5	TRBV19	-	CASSPKGQGWNQPQHF
TRBJ2-3	TRBV10-3	-	CAISEWRGEDTQYF
TRBJ1-5	TRBV5-1	-	CASSVDSRDQPQHF
TRBJ2-1	TRBV12-3/TRBV12-4	-	CASSLFAGIEQFF
TRBJ2-5	TRBV25-1	-	CASSEDLGQETQYF
TRBJ2-7	TRBV11-2	-	CASTPELTGAPYEQYF
TRBJ2-7	TRBV28	-	CASSLLGKYEQYF
TRBJ2-2	TRBV7-3	-	CASSLRGNTGELFF
TRBJ1-2	TRBV7-9	-	CASSLGGQNYGYTF
TRBJ1-1	TRBV6-5	-	CASSLQGAGTEAFF
TRBJ2-4	TRBV28	-	CASSLIGQANIQYF
TRBJ1-6	TRBV9	-	CASSSGLLNSPLHF
TRBJ1-1	TRBV9	-	CASSATVQNTEAFF
TRBJ1-6	TRBV4-1	-	CASSPSGESSYNSPLHF
TRBJ2-2	TRBV7-9	-	CASSPGGAPNTGELFF
TRBJ1-5	TRBV28	-	CASSLSSGTNGNQPQHF
TRBJ2-7	TRBV18	-	CASSPLGGIDSYYEQYF
TRBJ2-2	TRBV19	once	CASSIPGSSGGRLGTGELFF
TRBJ1-2	TRBV28	-	CASSLWREYTF
TRBJ1-6	TRBV19	-	CASSTRGGYNSPLHF